Listed below are T cell receptor beta chains from one sample, sequenced in a study of blood T cell repertoires in COVID-19. Measured with immunoSEQ multiplex PCR; TCRdb has only the in-frame clones, and not every one. The sample shows about 50,000 clones, 90% to 95% of them seen only once. The sample was peripheral blood. Every receptor here comes from an elderly woman with acute or convalescent COVID-19. The CDR3 runs from the conserved cysteine through the conserved F or W. A D gene is named only where the DNA matches it firmly. The size of a clone is reported for some rows only, either as once, few or many, or as a class for expanded clones.

clone size: once
V gene: TRBV30
D gene: -
J gene: TRBJ1-2
CDR3 DNA: TGTGCCTGGAGTATTTTAGGGGGGGGCGGCTACACCTTC
CDR3 protein: CAWSILGGGGYTF

clone size: -
V gene: TRBV7-8
D gene: -
J gene: TRBJ1-6
CDR3 DNA: TGTGCCAGCAGCTTAGTTCGAAGGGGAATCCGGAATTCACCCCTCCACTTT
CDR3 protein: CASSLVRRGIRNSPLHF

clone size: once
V gene: TRBV5-1
D gene: TRBD1
J gene: TRBJ2-7
CDR3 DNA: TGCGCCAGCAGCCTAAAAGGCGACAGGGGGCGATTCTCCTACGAGCAGTACTTC
CDR3 protein: CASSLKGDRGRFSYEQYF

clone size: once
V gene: TRBV3-1/TRBV3-2
D gene: TRBD2
J gene: TRBJ2-1
CDR3 DNA: TGTGCCAGCAGCCAAGCGGGACTAGCGGGAGACCTTGAGCAGTTCTTC
CDR3 protein: CASSQAGLAGDLEQFF

clone size: -
V gene: TRBV29-1
D gene: -
J gene: TRBJ1-2
CDR3 DNA: TGCAGCGTAGACAGCCTTAACTATGGCTACACCTTC
CDR3 protein: CSVDSLNYGYTF

clone size: -
V gene: TRBV4-3
D gene: -
J gene: TRBJ2-3
CDR3 DNA: TGCGCCAGCAGCCAAGATCTGGGACTCCGCACAGATACGCAGTATTTT
CDR3 protein: CASSQDLGLRTDTQYF

clone size: once
V gene: TRBV3-1/TRBV3-2
D gene: -
J gene: TRBJ2-1
CDR3 DNA: TGTGCCAGCAGCCCCACAGGGTGGGGGCAGTTCTTC
CDR3 protein: CASSPTGWGQFF

clone size: -
V gene: TRBV12-5
D gene: -
J gene: TRBJ1-2
CDR3 DNA: TGTGCTAGTGGTTTGCTCATCACCGGGGGCTACACCTTC
CDR3 protein: CASGLLITGGYTF

clone size: -
V gene: TRBV19
D gene: TRBD1
J gene: TRBJ1-1
CDR3 DNA: TGTGCCAGTAGGGACAGGGGGCGGGTCACTGAAGCTTTCTTT
CDR3 protein: CASRDRGRVTEAFF

clone size: once
V gene: TRBV24-1
D gene: -
J gene: TRBJ1-4
CDR3 DNA: TGTGCCACCAGTGATGAACATAATGAAAAACTGTTTTTT
CDR3 protein: CATSDEHNEKLFF

clone size: -
V gene: TRBV9
D gene: -
J gene: TRBJ1-3
CDR3 DNA: TGTGCCAGCAGCAACAGAGTCTCTGGAAACACCATATATTTT
CDR3 protein: CASSNRVSGNTIYF

clone size: -
V gene: TRBV5-1
D gene: -
J gene: TRBJ2-2
CDR3 DNA: TGCGCCAGCAGCTTCCAGTTCAGCGGGGAGCTGTTTTTT
CDR3 protein: CASSFQFSGELFF

clone size: -
V gene: TRBV12-3/TRBV12-4
D gene: -
J gene: TRBJ1-2
CDR3 DNA: TGTGCCAGCAGTAACGGGCAGGGGTATGGCTACACCTTC
CDR3 protein: CASSNGQGYGYTF

clone size: -
V gene: TRBV5-4
D gene: -
J gene: TRBJ1-1
CDR3 DNA: TGTGCCAGCAGCCCGCAGGGGAGGGGGACTGAAGCTTTCTTT
CDR3 protein: CASSPQGRGTEAFF

clone size: -
V gene: TRBV29-1
D gene: TRBD1
J gene: TRBJ1-1
CDR3 DNA: TGCAGCGTTGAAGAACCCAGGGGGCTGATGAACACTGAAGCTTTCTTT
CDR3 protein: CSVEEPRGLMNTEAFF

clone size: -
V gene: TRBV27
D gene: TRBD1
J gene: TRBJ1-2
CDR3 DNA: TGTGCCAGCGCCATGGACAGGGGTGTTGGCGGCTACACCTTC
CDR3 protein: CASAMDRGVGGYTF

clone size: -
V gene: TRBV7-2
D gene: -
J gene: TRBJ1-2
CDR3 DNA: TGTGCCAGCAGCTTAGACGGGTCCCTCCTGGAGGGCTACACCTTC
CDR3 protein: CASSLDGSLLEGYTF

clone size: few
V gene: TRBV19
D gene: TRBD1
J gene: TRBJ1-5
CDR3 DNA: TGTGCCAGTAGTATTGACAGGGGGTTCAATCAGCCCCAGCATTTT
CDR3 protein: CASSIDRGFNQPQHF

clone size: -
V gene: TRBV5-7
D gene: -
J gene: TRBJ1-2
CDR3 DNA: TGTGCCAGCAACCCCCGGGTCAGAAGCTATGGCTACACCTTC
CDR3 protein: CASNPRVRSYGYTF

clone size: -
V gene: TRBV4-3
D gene: TRBD1
J gene: TRBJ1-6
CDR3 DNA: TGCGCCAGCAGCCGACAACAGGGGAATAATTCACCCCTCCACTTT
CDR3 protein: CASSRQQGNNSPLHF

clone size: -
V gene: TRBV28
D gene: -
J gene: TRBJ2-7
CDR3 DNA: TGTGCCAGCAGTTCCACCTACGAGCAGTACTTC
CDR3 protein: CASSSTYEQYF

clone size: -
V gene: TRBV19
D gene: TRBD1
J gene: TRBJ1-1
CDR3 DNA: TGTGCCAGTAGTATCAACGACAGGGTGGCAGCTTTCTTT
CDR3 protein: CASSINDRVAAFF

clone size: -
V gene: TRBV7-6
D gene: TRBD2
J gene: TRBJ2-2
CDR3 DNA: TGTGCCAGCAGCTGGGGGACTAGCGGGAGGGGCGGCACCGGGGAGCTGTTTTTT
CDR3 protein: CASSWGTSGRGGTGELFF

clone size: few
V gene: TRBV25-1
D gene: TRBD1
J gene: TRBJ2-7
CDR3 DNA: TGTGCCAGCAGGGATACAGGGGGCTATTTCTACGAGCAGTACTTC
CDR3 protein: CASRDTGGYFYEQYF

clone size: -
V gene: TRBV11-2
D gene: TRBD1
J gene: TRBJ1-1
CDR3 DNA: TGTGCCAGCAGCTTAGGACAGGGGGCACTGGACACTGAAGCTTTCTTT
CDR3 protein: CASSLGQGALDTEAFF

clone size: -
V gene: TRBV18
D gene: -
J gene: TRBJ2-5
CDR3 DNA: TGTGCCAGCTCACCTACCTCAGGGATTGGGGAGACCCAGTACTTC
CDR3 protein: CASSPTSGIGETQYF

clone size: few
V gene: TRBV13
D gene: -
J gene: TRBJ2-1
CDR3 DNA: TGTGCCAGCAGCCCCCCAGGATTCGTGTCCTACAATGAGCAGTTCTTC
CDR3 protein: CASSPPGFVSYNEQFF

clone size: -
V gene: TRBV3-1/TRBV3-2
D gene: TRBD2
J gene: TRBJ2-5
CDR3 DNA: TGTGCCAGCAGTCTTCGACTAGCGGCACAAGAGACCCAGTACTTC
CDR3 protein: CASSLRLAAQETQYF

clone size: -
V gene: TRBV2
D gene: -
J gene: TRBJ1-1
CDR3 DNA: TGTGCCAGCAGCCTTGACAGACACACTGAAGCTTTCTTT
CDR3 protein: CASSLDRHTEAFF

clone size: -
V gene: TRBV21-1
D gene: -
J gene: TRBJ1-5
CDR3 DNA: TGTGCCAGCAGCAAAGGGGGACAGCTTAGATTTCTATATAGCAATCAGCCCCAGCATTTT
CDR3 protein: CASSKGGQLRFLYSNQPQHF

clone size: -
V gene: TRBV3-1/TRBV3-2
D gene: -
J gene: TRBJ2-3
CDR3 DNA: TGTGCCAGCAGTCACAGGGCGGTAGATACGCAGTATTTT
CDR3 protein: CASSHRAVDTQYF

clone size: -
V gene: TRBV5-4
D gene: TRBD2
J gene: TRBJ2-5
CDR3 DNA: TGTGCCAGCAGCTTTGGGACTAGCGGGGCCCAAGAGACCCAGTACTTC
CDR3 protein: CASSFGTSGAQETQYF

clone size: -
V gene: TRBV19
D gene: TRBD2
J gene: TRBJ2-5
CDR3 DNA: TGTGCCAGTAAAGGGATCGCGGGAGCTTCCCAAGAGACCCAGTACTTC
CDR3 protein: CASKGIAGASQETQYF

clone size: -
V gene: TRBV19
D gene: TRBD1
J gene: TRBJ2-4
CDR3 DNA: TGTGCCAGTAGTACCTCCCAAGTAAACAGGGGGCGCGAGAAAAACATTCAGTACTTC
CDR3 protein: CASSTSQVNRGREKNIQYF

clone size: -
V gene: TRBV6-5
D gene: -
J gene: TRBJ1-1
CDR3 DNA: TGTGCCAGCACGAGGGGGGGGGCGGAAGCTTTCTTT
CDR3 protein: CASTRGGAEAFF

clone size: -
V gene: TRBV19
D gene: TRBD2
J gene: TRBJ2-3
CDR3 DNA: TGTGCCAGTAGCATTGGGAGAGCGGGAGGGGATACGCAGTATTTT
CDR3 protein: CASSIGRAGGDTQYF

clone size: -
V gene: TRBV7-9
D gene: TRBD1
J gene: TRBJ1-2
CDR3 DNA: TGTGCCAGCACCCCAGACAGGGGAAGCTATGGCTACACCTTC
CDR3 protein: CASTPDRGSYGYTF